This entry concerns a single T cell receptor (beta chain). Its cognate antigen is unknown. This specimen belongs to a study of shared clonotypes between healthy human individuals. V was pared by 1 base and J by 4 bases, with 7 bases between. The CDR3 totals 13 residues. The germline gives CDR1 LNHNV, CDR2 YYDKDF (reference sequence). The assay was run at deep level. Among the unsorted PBMC samples, replicate PCRs used around 270 ng DNA, 25,000 to 35,000 T cell genomes. In the original analysis: Filtering was not the same, since immunoSEQ gave junction-only sequences without quality scores. The assay was immunoSEQ multiplex PCR, and TCRdb's table has in-frame clones only and misses some. Clone size and the V and J calls come from that table; the DNA yielded D and trimming. The sample has fewer than 650,000 clones, 70% to 80% seen once; the top ten hold about an eighth. Study findings and constraints: Tissue TCR repertoires likely differ from these blood-only repertoires.

This chain uses TRBV15 with TRBJ2-5; D possibly corresponds to TRBD2 (6 bases). The sample consisted of PBMCs. The receptor's source is a woman aged 40-49 years in good health. Some clones in this sample may be carry-over from other donors' samples. For the CDR3, the DNA is TGTGCCACCAGCAGAGGAGCGGGAGAGACCCAGTACTTC. Its translation is CATSRGAGETQYF.